A single sample gave rise to the 23 T cell receptor beta chains below, sequenced in a study of blood T cell repertoires in COVID-19. Method: immunoSEQ multiplex PCR; TCRdb's copy keeps in-frame clones and lacks some. The sample contains about 150,000 clones, roughly nine tenths of which appear only once. Sequencing was done on a sample of peripheral blood. The receptors come from a human donor in a cohort sampled during active COVID-19.

About this clone: Sequence at one end of the junction differs from germline and may be a read error. V is TRBV11-2 and J is TRBJ1-4; 9 bases align to TRBD1. Germline V gives CDR1 SGHAT, CDR2 FQNNGV. This CDR3 has 14 amino acids. The CDR3 DNA sequence: TGTGCCAGCAGCTCCCTGGGACAGGGTATGACGGCGGTCTTT. Amino acids: CASSSLGQGMTAVF.

J is TRBJ2-3 and V is TRBV7-3, with 13 positions matching TRBD2. V shed 5 bases and J 0 bases; nucleotides not matched to a gene: 5. The germline gives CDR1 SGHTA, CDR2 FQGTGA. The CDR3 extends over 17 amino acids. Here the CDR3 DNA reads TGTGCCAGCAGCACCGGGACTAGCGGGACTAGCACAGATACGCAGTATTTT. Translating gives CASSTGTSGTSTDTQYF. The full variable domain, with the rest looked up from reference TRBV7-3 and TRBJ2-3, is GAGVSQTPSNKVTEKGKYVELRCDPISGHTALYWYRQSLGQGPEFLIYFQGTGAADDSGLPNDRFFAVRPEGSVSTLKIQRTERGDSAVYLCASSTGTSGTSTDTQYFGPGTRLTVL.

This clone has more than one count but fewer than ten. The rearrangement links TRBV9 to TRBJ1-1, with D perhaps matching TRBD1 (5 bases). The CDR3 covers 14 residues. CDR1 SGDLS and CDR2 YYNGEE come from the germline V gene. V was pared by 0 bases and J by 5 bases, with 11 bases between. The CDR3 sequence: CASSVDPGGTEAFF. For the CDR3, the DNA is TGTGCCAGCAGCGTAGATCCGGGGGGAACTGAAGCTTTCTTT.

This rearrangement joins TRBV5-1 to TRBJ2-3; 8 nucleotides agree with TRBD2. Germline V gene data show CDR1 as SGHRS and CDR2 as YFSETQ. With V trimmed by 4 bases and J by 9 bases, 7 bases remained unmatched. This CDR3 is 13 amino acids long. DNA for the CDR3: TGCGCCAGCAGCCGGTCGGAGCGGGGGACGCAGTATTTT. Protein: CASSRSERGTQYF.

The chain recombines TRBV7-9 with TRBJ2-2; D is unclear. This CDR3 has 13 residues. Germline CDR1 is SEHNR and CDR2 is FQNEAQ (reference sequence). V lost 2 bases to trimming and J lost 4 bases, with 5 bases between them. In nucleotides, the CDR3 is TGTGCCAGCAGCTTAACCGGCACCGGGGAGCTGTTTTTT. Protein product: CASSLTGTGELFF.

This rearrangement joins TRBV6-5 to TRBJ1-6; D possibly corresponds to TRBD1 (6 bases). Germline CDR1 MNHEY, CDR2 SVGAGI. Trimming took off 8 bases at V and 10 bases at J, with 18 bases between the two ends. The CDR3 runs 14 residues. CDR3 nucleotides: TGTGCCAGCCACTTGACAGGCCCTTCCTCACCCCTCCACTTT. It translates to CASHLTGPSSPLHF.

The chain recombines TRBV11-2 with TRBJ2-1; the match to TRBD2 covers 10 bases. With 5 bases clipped from V and 3 bases from J, the junction kept 4 bases outside the gene matches. The CDR3 is 15 residues long. Germline V gene sequence: CDR1 SGHAT, CDR2 FQNNGV. In DNA, the CDR3 is TGTGCCAGCAGCGCTGGACTAGCGGACTACAATGAGCAGTTCTTC. Translation: CASSAGLADYNEQFF. Combining the CDR3 with reference TRBV11-2 and TRBJ2-1 gives the whole variable domain EAGVAQSPRYKIIEKRQSVAFWCNPISGHATLYWYQQILGQGPKLLIQFQNNGVVDDSQLPKDRFSAERLKGVDSTLKIQPAKLEDSAVYLCASSAGLADYNEQFFGPGTRLTVL.

The gene calls are TRBV11-3 and TRBJ2-5; weak D call: TRBD2 (5 bases). Per germline, CDR1 SGHNT and CDR2 YENEEA. The CDR3 consists of 14 residues. V was clipped by 6 bases and J by 9 bases, with 20 bases between them. The CDR3 sequence is CASSPDSFSGAQYF. CDR3 DNA sequence: TGTGCCAGCAGTCCTGACTCCTTCTCCGGGGCCCAGTACTTC.

The J gene is TRBJ1-1, the V gene TRBV5-1, with 7 bases lining up with TRBD1. V trimming: 3 bases; J trimming: 6 bases; junction bases outside the gene matches: 5. Germline CDR1 SGHRS, CDR2 YFSETQ. This CDR3 is 13 amino acids long. DNA of the CDR3: TGCGCCAGCAGCTCAACAGGGGATGCTGAAGCTTTCTTT. This translates into CASSSTGDAEAFF.

The rearrangement links TRBV28 to TRBJ1-6; tentatively, D is TRBD1 (5 bases). The CDR3 runs to 12 residues. Germline loops: CDR1 MDHEN, CDR2 SYDVKM. The V end was cut by 3 bases, the J end by 8 bases, with 5 bases between. The CDR3 reads CASSFRDSPLHF. As DNA, the CDR3 is TGTGCCAGCAGTTTCAGGGATTCACCCCTCCACTTT.

As regards this clone: The sample has other DNA sequences that encode this CDR3 too. This chain connects TRBV28 to TRBJ2-7, with a tentative D call TRBD2 (6 bases). The length of the CDR3 is 12 residues. CDR1 and CDR2 (germline): MDHEN, SYDVKM. Trimming removed 3 bases from V and 4 bases from J, with 7 bases in between. The CDR3 DNA follows: TGTGCCAGCAGTTTTCGGGGGTACGAGCAGTACTTC. Translating it yields CASSFRGYEQYF.

The chain carries TRBV5-1 and TRBJ1-2; D is perhaps TRBD1 (6 bases). The V gene lost 0 bases and the J gene lost 2 bases, with 11 bases spanning the gap. Germline CDR1 SGHRS, CDR2 YFSETQ. The CDR3 consists of 15 residues. The CDR3 DNA is TGCGCCAGCAGCTTGGAGGGCAGGGGAAACTATGGCTACACCTTC. Its protein is CASSLEGRGNYGYTF.

The V gene is TRBV5-6, the J gene TRBJ1-5; D is uncertain. The ends were cut back, 4 bases at V and 5 bases at J, with 13 bases in the middle. Germline CDR1 is SGHDT and CDR2 is YYEEEE. CDR3 size: 14 residues. The CDR3 bases are TGTGCCAGCAGCCCTAACGGGGTCTATCAGCCCCAGCATTTT. Residues: CASSPNGVYQPQHF.

J is TRBJ1-4 and V is TRBV3-1 (or the pseudogene TRBV3-2); 9 nucleotides align to TRBD1. The V and J ends lost 9 bases and 8 bases, in that order; junction bases with no gene match: 10. The length of the CDR3 is 14 residues. Germline V gene lookup returns CDR1 LGHDT and CDR2 YNNKEL (reference sequence). The CDR3 here is CASSPTGGIEKLFF. The CDR3 nucleotides read TGTGCCAGTAGTCCGACAGGGGGTATAGAAAAACTGTTTTTT.

The chain is built from TRBV12-3 or TRBV12-4 and TRBJ1-1; D is perhaps TRBD1 (6 bases). This CDR3 comprises 12 residues. V was trimmed by 5 bases and J by 8 bases, leaving 12 bases between them. The CDR3 region has the DNA TGTGCCAGCAGTATACCCAGGGGAGAAGCTTTCTTT. It translates to CASSIPRGEAFF.

The CDR3 DNA reads TGTGCCAGCAGCGTAGCGAGCGGCACTGAAGCTTTCTTT. Residues: CASSVASGTEAFF. The chain carries TRBV9 and TRBJ1-1; D is undetermined. This CDR3 comprises 13 residues. V dropped 0 bases and J dropped 4 bases, with 7 bases sitting between them. CDR1 is SGDLS and CDR2 is YYNGEE in the germline V gene.

The V call is TRBV7-2, the J call TRBJ2-1; TRBD2 aligns across 11 bases. CDR1 and CDR2 from the germline V gene are SGHTA and FQGNSA. The CDR3 has 16 residues. J lost 5 bases, V lost 4 bases, and 7 bases had no gene match. The CDR3 loop reads CASSSTSGGIHNEQFF. In nucleotides, the CDR3 is TGTGCCAGCAGCTCAACTAGCGGGGGAATCCACAATGAGCAGTTCTTC.

The chain uses TRBV18 and TRBJ1-5; D gene unclear. CDR3 length: 14 amino acids. V gave up 6 bases and J gave up 10 bases, with 19 bases separating them. The germline gives CDR1 KGHSH, CDR2 LQKENI. CDR3 loop: CASSPATPPGPQHF. DNA of the CDR3: TGTGCCAGCTCTCCGGCCACCCCGCCGGGTCCCCAGCATTTT.

The V and J genes are TRBV11-2 and TRBJ2-1; TRBD2 aligns across 12 bases. The germline V gene has CDR1 SGHAT and CDR2 FQNNGV. The CDR3 has 16 amino acids. V gave up 4 bases and J gave up 4 bases; unmatched junction bases: 5. The CDR3 reads CASSSLLAGGYNEQFF. The CDR3 DNA is TGTGCCAGCAGCTCGCTTCTAGCGGGGGGGTACAATGAGCAGTTCTTC.

V and J are TRBV7-8 and TRBJ1-2, with 7 bases lining up with TRBD1. V dropped 5 bases and J dropped 5; count of bases not matched to a gene: 5. There are 13 residues in the CDR3. Per the germline V gene, CDR1 is SGHVS and CDR2 is FQNEAQ. The CDR3 sequence is CASSPGQVYGYTF. CDR3 bases: TGTGCCAGCAGCCCCGGACAGGTATATGGCTACACCTTC.

In this sample, this clone turned up once. The gene calls are TRBV18 and TRBJ1-1, with D unclear. The CDR3 loop spans 13 amino acids. Between the trimmed V and J ends, which lost 5 bases and 1 base, there was a span of 8 bases. Germline V CDR1 and CDR2: KGHSH, LQKENI. This CDR3 is CASSYTENTEAFF. In DNA, the CDR3 is TGTGCCAGCTCATATACAGAGAACACTGAAGCTTTCTTT.

The V gene is TRBV3-1 (or the pseudogene TRBV3-2), the J gene TRBJ1-1; D is possibly TRBD1 (6 bases). CDR3 length equals 15 residues. V shed 5 bases and J shed 10 bases, with 23 bases lying between them. Looked up from germline, CDR1 is LGHDT and CDR2 is YNNKEL (reference sequence). This chain's CDR3 is CASSSGHGLMVSAFF. The CDR3 DNA reads TGTGCCAGCAGCTCGGGACACGGTCTGATGGTGTCAGCTTTCTTT.

V gene TRBV7-9 combines with J gene TRBJ2-7; 8 nucleotides line up with TRBD1. J lost 4 bases, V lost 5 bases, and 10 bases had no gene match. This CDR3 contains 15 residues. The germline V gene has CDR1 SEHNR and CDR2 FQNEAQ (reference sequence). The CDR3 protein is CASSEMGQAGYEQYF. CDR3 DNA sequence: TGTGCCAGCAGCGAAATGGGACAGGCGGGGTACGAGCAGTACTTC.